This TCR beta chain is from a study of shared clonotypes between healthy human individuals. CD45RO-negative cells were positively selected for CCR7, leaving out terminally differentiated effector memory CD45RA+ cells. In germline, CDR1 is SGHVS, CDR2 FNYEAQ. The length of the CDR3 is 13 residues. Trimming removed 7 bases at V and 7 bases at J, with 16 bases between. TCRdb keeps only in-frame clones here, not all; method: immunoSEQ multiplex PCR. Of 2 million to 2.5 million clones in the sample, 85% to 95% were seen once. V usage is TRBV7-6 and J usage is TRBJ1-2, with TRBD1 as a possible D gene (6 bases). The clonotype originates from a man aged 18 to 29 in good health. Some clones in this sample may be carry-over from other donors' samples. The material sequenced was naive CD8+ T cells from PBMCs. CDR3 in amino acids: CASTGRGGVGYTF. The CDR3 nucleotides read TGTGCCAGCACGGGCAGGGGCGGGGTTGGCTACACCTTC.